Listed below are T cell receptor beta chains from one sample, sequenced in a study of cytomegalovirus exposure and HLA in healthy donors. Some clones are missing from TCRdb's copy, which holds only in-frame ones; the method was immunoSEQ multiplex PCR. The sample totals 95,000 to 150,000 clones. The sequenced sample was PBMCs. These receptors were taken from a man aged 30 to 39 in good health and CMV-seronegative. The CDR3 runs from the conserved cysteine through the conserved F or W. Each record gives: CDR3 protein, CDR3 DNA, V gene, CDR3 length, J gene, D gene. The D gene is left open where the match is weak.

CASWGQVSYNEQFF,TGTGCCAGCTGGGGACAGGTCTCCTACAATGAGCAGTTCTTC,TRBV6-1,14,TRBJ2-1,TRBD1
CASSQDRGRNTEAFF,TGTGCCAGCAGCCAAGATAGGGGCCGGAACACTGAAGCTTTCTTT,TRBV4-2,15,TRBJ1-1,.
CASSPQGGAEKLFF,TGTGCCAGCAGCCCCCAAGGGGGGGCGGAAAAACTGTTTTTT,TRBV7-9,14,TRBJ1-4,.
CASSQKELQGAMNEQYF,TGTGCCAGCAGTCAAAAAGAGCTCCAGGGGGCCATGAACGAGCAGTACTTC,TRBV2,17,TRBJ2-7,TRBD1
CASSSSGRGGEQFF,TGTGCCAGCAGTTCCAGCGGGAGAGGTGGTGAGCAGTTCTTC,TRBV28,14,TRBJ2-1,TRBD2
CASSRDRAAEAFF,TGTGCCAGCAGTAGGGACAGGGCCGCTGAAGCTTTCTTT,TRBV6-5,13,TRBJ1-1,TRBD1
CASSLPPGTGTEEQYF,TGTGCCAGCAGCTTGCCCCCCGGGACAGGGACAGAGGAGCAGTACTTC,TRBV7-8,16,TRBJ2-7,TRBD1
CAINPRLAGAGDTGELFF,TGTGCCATCAACCCTAGACTAGCGGGAGCCGGGGACACCGGGGAGCTGTTTTTT,TRBV10-3,18,TRBJ2-2,TRBD2
CASTSPMDRGYQRYF,TGTGCCAGCACGTCCCCTATGGACAGGGGCTATCAGCGGTACTTC,TRBV28,15,TRBJ2-7,TRBD1
CASSALSGGEQYF,TGTGCCAGCAGCGCGCTCTCAGGGGGCGAGCAGTACTTC,TRBV9,13,TRBJ2-7,TRBD1
CASRPGLGGADTQYF,TGTGCCAGCAGGCCGGGACTCGGGGGAGCAGATACGCAGTATTTT,TRBV6-5,15,TRBJ2-3,.
CASSLRQGPGEQYF,TGTGCCAGCAGTTTAAGGCAGGGGCCGGGCGAGCAGTACTTC,TRBV27,14,TRBJ2-7,.
CASRVTGPYSNQPQHF,TGTGCCAGTAGGGTGACAGGACCCTATAGCAATCAGCCCCAGCATTTT,TRBV19,16,TRBJ1-5,.
CASSPGLQGDEQFF,TGTGCCAGCAGCCCGGGACTCCAAGGGGATGAGCAGTTCTTC,TRBV11-3,14,TRBJ2-1,.
CASSINRGLSGNTIYF,TGTGCCAGCAGCATAAACAGGGGGCTCTCTGGAAACACCATATATTTT,TRBV9,16,TRBJ1-3,TRBD1
CASSLNHPILNTGELFF,TGTGCCAGCAGCTTAAATCATCCCATACTGAACACCGGGGAGCTGTTTTTT,TRBV7-2,17,TRBJ2-2,.
CASSEPGDTEAFF,TGTGCCAGCAGTGAACCAGGGGACACTGAAGCTTTCTTT,TRBV6-4,13,TRBJ1-1,.
CASGGGPLDNSPLHF,TGTGCCAGCGGGGGAGGACCGCTCGATAATTCACCCCTCCACTTT,TRBV6-1,15,TRBJ1-6,.
CASSYFRATNEKLFF,TGTGCCAGCAGTTACTTCAGGGCAACTAATGAAAAACTGTTTTTT,TRBV6-5,15,TRBJ1-4,.
CASSLASDSTDSPLHF,TGTGCCAGCAGCTTAGCAAGCGACAGTACGGATTCACCCCTCCACTTT,TRBV7-6,16,TRBJ1-6,.
CASSPSSGIEQYF,TGCGCCAGCAGCCCCTCGAGCGGGATCGAGCAGTACTTC,TRBV5-1,13,TRBJ2-7,TRBD2
CASSIESGYTF,TGTGCCAGCAGTATAGAGTCTGGCTACACCTTC,TRBV28,11,TRBJ1-2,.
CASSPSAIAGFNEQFF,TGTGCCAGCAGTCCCTCAGCGATAGCGGGATTCAATGAGCAGTTCTTC,TRBV28,16,TRBJ2-1,TRBD2
CASRAGTAGQETQYF,TGTGCCAGCAGAGCCGGGACAGCCGGACAAGAGACCCAGTACTTC,TRBV2,15,TRBJ2-5,TRBD1
CASSLGRDRQETQYF,TGCGCCAGCAGCTTGGGGCGGGACCGACAAGAGACCCAGTACTTC,TRBV5-1,15,TRBJ2-5,.
CASSEQGNTEAFF,TGTGCCAGCAGTGAACAGGGGAACACTGAAGCTTTCTTT,TRBV6-5,13,TRBJ1-1,.
CSVEYPDEKLFF,TGCAGCGTTGAGTATCCTGATGAAAAACTGTTTTTT,TRBV29-1,12,TRBJ1-4,.
CASSRAEGGTTEAFF,TGTGCCAGCAGCCGAGCGGAGGGCGGGACCACTGAAGCTTTCTTT,TRBV7-2,15,TRBJ1-1,.
CASSEGGHLNTEAFF,TGTGCCAGCAGTGAAGGAGGACACCTGAACACTGAAGCTTTCTTT,TRBV2,15,TRBJ1-1,.
CASNWDRIYEQYF,TGTGCCAGCAATTGGGACAGGATCTACGAGCAGTACTTC,TRBV6-1,13,TRBJ2-7,TRBD1
CASSLIGGGDTGELFF,TGTGCCAGCAGCTTAATTGGGGGAGGAGACACCGGGGAGCTGTTTTTT,TRBV7-9,16,TRBJ2-2,.
CASRQEHGSYEQYF,TGTGCCAGCAGACAGGAGCATGGATCCTACGAGCAGTACTTC,TRBV6-1,14,TRBJ2-7,.
CASCTDNTEAFF,TGTGCCAGCTGTACAGATAACACTGAAGCTTTCTTT,TRBV28,12,TRBJ1-1,.